This T cell receptor (beta chain) was captured in a study of cytomegalovirus exposure and HLA in healthy donors (dated by TCRdb to 2016 to 2017). As for the study more broadly: According to an earlier analysis of several hundred of the donors, 150 million to 200 million T cells yielded over 100 million unique TCR beta sequences and about 300 Gb of sequence data. An earlier analysis of 500 to 650 of the donors applied high-throughput TCR beta sequencing to assess whether each TCR beta V gene segment acted as functional or pseudogenic. The later analysis used no new phenotypic data to find candidate immune exposures, relying instead on TCR beta sequences and their occurrence across donors. In a later analysis, previously published TCR beta repertoires from about 640 donors were re-analyzed and high-resolution HLA genotyping was added so that TCR occurrence patterns could be studied. To predict cytomegalovirus infection status, the study brought together high-throughput TCR immunosequencing, statistical association of individual TCRs with disease status, and machine learning. Donor age, sex, ethnicity and CMV serostatus were compiled together with the repertoire data. An early release that covered about 600 HLA-typed donors contained approximately 300 gigabases of sequencing data and tens of millions of unique TCR sequences. The T cell repertoires of about 700 subjects were profiled by immunosequencing and related to cytomegalovirus serostatus. A separate validation cohort of about 110 different subjects was used in addition to the roughly 640-subject first cohort. Across under 500 genotyped donors of the cohort, an average of roughly 250,000 unique TCR beta nucleotide sequences per donor were sequenced, and roughly a sixth of those sequences were non-productive. The study was designed to test whether signatures of past pathogen exposure could be identified by cataloging public T cell receptors. In a later genetic analysis, genome-wide SNP genotypes for about three fifths of the roughly 670 donors were used, and that subset was treated as a discovery cohort. Of the roughly 400 genotyped donors, about 84% fell in the genetic ancestry cluster associated with self-reported Caucasian donors. Roughly 5 DR-DQ haplotypes were handled as single units for association and clustering because linkage in the cohort was strong. HLA typing covered class I and class II loci at four-digit resolution. The number of typed donors differed by locus: roughly 629-630 for A, B, C, DRB1 and DQB1; some 500 for DQA1; about 600 for DPA1; and about 450 for DPB1. All discovery cohort repertoires had been generated on a single sequencing platform. What the authors observed across the whole study: CMV serostatus was the only immune exposure information available for the cohort. A later analysis reported that several top co-occurrence clusters appeared linked to parvovirus B19, influenza, CMV and Epstein-Barr virus. At a false discovery rate of 0.05, a later analysis linked under 20,000 TCR beta sequences to specific HLA alleles. When HLA alleles, especially DR and DQ, strongly co-occurred, attributing TCR associations to individual alleles was difficult. The classifier was reported to diagnose cytomegalovirus status with high specificity and sensitivity in both the original and validation cohorts. Only TCR beta chains were sequenced in this cohort, and the absence of alpha or paired-chain data limited detectable features. Correlated functional status among segregating V segments might reflect linkage disequilibrium, but an unknown experimental factor could not be ruled out. A cluster of highly shared sequence variants was judged likely to be a technical artifact of the sequencing pipeline. In a later analysis, the rate of TCR association differed among HLA loci, with DRB1 alleles having the most associated TCRs and HLA-C alleles having the fewest. According to a later genetic analysis, donors in an Asian-associated ancestry cluster had fewer N-insertions in productive TCRs than the roughly 700-donor mean. Compared with equally common non-associated chains, HLA-associated TCR beta chains in a later analysis were more clonally expanded and had lower generation probabilities. Broadly in line with IMGT annotations, most TCR beta V segments showed up in productive rearrangements about 90% or about 30% of the time in an earlier analysis of 450 to 600 of the donors. Presence/absence analyses assumed roughly uniform sequencing depth across donors, an assumption that may not hold. It was suggested by the authors that the approach could potentially be generalized to other disease states and immunological phenotypes. While some public TCRs were present in many individuals, most TCR sequences turned up only very rarely across donors. In vitro tests confirmed that three of the cytomegalovirus-associated TCR beta chains recognize cytomegalovirus antigens. Some IMGT-functional V segments, including TRBV6-2 and TRBV6-3, could not be told apart with the 87-base-pair reads, so those segments were excluded. Because counts were too low, roughly 16 rarely observed V segments, including chromosome 9 orphons, were excluded from the earlier analysis of 587 of the donors. A total of 150 to 200 TCR beta chains were listed by the study as associated with cytomegalovirus. HLA typing was unavailable for some donors at each locus, so association tests used only the typed subset. A further reported finding was that TCR beta sequences accurately predicted the HLA-A and HLA-B alleles for most subjects in the first cohort. According to a later analysis, most CMV-associated TCR beta chains appeared to be HLA-restricted, and the HLA associations seemed to be driven largely by CMV exposure. In a later genetic analysis, a missense DCLRE1C variant was associated with V-gene and J-gene trimming of TCR beta chains, and the association was replicated in an independent cohort.

The CDR3 goes from the cysteine to the phenylalanine over 14 residues. The read is trimmed to its CDR3 DNA, 42 bases read in frame from base 1. As encoded in the germline V gene, CDR1 is LGHNA while CDR2 is YSLEER. V is reduced by 6 bases and J by 3 bases, leaving a spacing of 11 bases between them. Library prep was done by the immunoSEQ multiplex PCR assay. For the multiplex PCR, a mixture combining 60 forward primers for TCR Vbeta segments and 13 reverse primers for TCR Jbeta segments was used. A multiplex PCR assay on genomic DNA amplified the CDR3 region of rearranged TCR beta genes. On the Illumina HiSeq System, the amplified TCR beta libraries were sequenced as 87-base-pair reads. In the source study's methods: In a later analysis, tens of millions of unique TCR beta chains were counted across the roughly 670 repertoires, and roughly 11 million of these chains were shared by at least two donors. Raw reads were error-corrected and collapsed into unique sequences with a nearest-neighbor algorithm that merged closely related sequences to remove PCR and sequencing errors. CDR3 sequences were aligned to IMGT reference sequences to assign V, D and J gene segments. For a sequence to be retained, a match of at least six nucleotides was required to both a V gene segment and a J gene segment. Rearrangements were called productive when the CDR3 lacked stop codons and stayed in frame with V and J; all others were non-productive. Following IMGT convention, CDR3 was defined as the stretch from the second conserved V-encoded cysteine up to the conserved J-encoded phenylalanine. The earlier analysis of about 610 of the donors excluded any sequence lacking an unambiguous match to a single V gene segment. In an earlier analysis of several hundred of the donors, V segments were called functional above 56.7% productive rearrangements and were called segregating when the between-donor standard deviation exceeded 5%. A statistical classification framework was built to diagnose cytomegalovirus status from the catalog of TCR beta chain sequences. In a later analysis, TCR nucleotide sequences were compared against IMGT/GENE-DB human TR gene sequences so that V and J genes could be assigned. The TCRdist pipeline was used in a later analysis to assign CDR3 sequences and most-parsimonious VDJ recombination scenarios. In a later analysis, each TCR beta chain was defined by its CDR3 amino acid sequence together with its V-gene family, and reads lacking a unique V-gene family were excluded. To address suspected cross-contamination and a sequencing artifact, a later analysis removed a few hundred highly shared, low-generation-probability nucleotide sequences. In a later analysis, a clonal expansion index was calculated for each public chain from normalized within-repertoire ranks of inferred template counts. Generation probabilities in a later analysis came from a VDJ recombination model fitted to out-of-frame rearrangements, and those results were checked against IGoR. In a later analysis, hypergeometric tests were used to score TCR-TCR, TCR-HLA and TCR-CMV co-occurrence, with a repertoire-size bias correction applied to TCR pairs. In a later analysis, false discovery rates were estimated by permuting HLA or CMV assignments 20 times. In a later analysis, co-occurring TCRs were grouped with DBSCAN, and TCRdist sequence similarity was added when clustering was performed within HLA-allele-positive subsets. Co-occurrence clustering excluded repertoires with fewer than 30,000 or more than 120,000 public chains, plus five with anomalous nucleotide sharing. This immuneACCESS table, as held by TCRdb, lists in-frame sequences with V and J called but not all clones. Of the missing ones, under half trace to an unresolved V gene in checked studies; the others have no known cause. V and J calls plus clone size are reproduced from that table; the DNA served to infer D and trimming. The sample contains 150,000 to 200,000 clones, around 80% of them found a single time. The ten top clones hold about 1.7% of the sample.

There are a few counts of this clone. Its antigen is currently not known. Base-call qualities are not available, and no considerably larger clone is one nucleotide away. In total, 600 or so healthy bone marrow donors made up the cohort. Cohort members were all nominally healthy when sampled, although unrecorded immune exposures were likely present. The donor tested CMV seronegative, placing the donor among the 300 to 400 seronegative members of the cohort. A peripheral blood sample was collected from each donor, and TCR beta sequencing was performed on peripheral blood mononuclear cells. The Qiagen DNeasy Blood Extraction Kit was used to extract genomic DNA from the blood cell samples.

The source of this sequence is a young man in good health and CMV-seronegative. Sequenced material: PBMCs. The chain joins TRBV4-3 to TRBJ2-2; the D gene is perhaps TRBD2, from 6 matching bases. The nucleotides read TGCGCCAGCAGTGGGGACTTTTACACCGGGGAGCTGTTTTTT. Its product reads: CASSGDFYTGELFF.